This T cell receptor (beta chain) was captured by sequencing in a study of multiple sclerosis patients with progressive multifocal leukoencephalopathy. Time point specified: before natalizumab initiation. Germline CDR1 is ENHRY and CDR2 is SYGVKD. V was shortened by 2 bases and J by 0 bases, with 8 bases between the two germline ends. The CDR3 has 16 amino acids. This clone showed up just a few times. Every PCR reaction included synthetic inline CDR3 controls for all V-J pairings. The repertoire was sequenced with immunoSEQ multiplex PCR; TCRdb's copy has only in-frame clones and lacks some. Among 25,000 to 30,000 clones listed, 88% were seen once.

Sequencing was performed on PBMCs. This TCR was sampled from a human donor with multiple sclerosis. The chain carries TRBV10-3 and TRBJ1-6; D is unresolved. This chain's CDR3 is CAISEGVSSYNSPLHF. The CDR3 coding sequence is TGTGCCATCAGTGAGGGGGTGAGCTCCTATAATTCACCCCTCCACTTT.